The rows below give T cell receptor beta chains drawn from one sample of a study of shared clonotypes between healthy human individuals. The data were produced by immunoSEQ multiplex PCR, yet TCRdb's version contains in-frame clones alone and is incomplete. The sample has about a million clones, about 75% seen once. The sequencing sample was made of memory CD4+ T cells sorted from blood. The receptors were gathered from a man between 18 and 35 years old in good health. Both conserved end residues are part of each CDR3. A D gene is named only where the DNA matches it firmly. The listing skips clone size in some rows; elsewhere it reads once, few, many or a size class.

cdr3_nt cdr3_aa d_call v_call clone_size j_call
TGTGCCAGCTCACCTGGCCTAACCGAAGCCCTCGAGCAGTACTTC CASSPGLTEALEQYF . TRBV18 many TRBJ2-7
TGTGCCAGCAGTGTTGGAGGGGCCTACGAGCAGTACTTC CASSVGGAYEQYF . TRBV10-3 . TRBJ2-7
TGTGCCAGCAGTGAAGAACAGGGGTTTCTCACCGGGGAGCTGTTTTTT CASSEEQGFLTGELFF TRBD1 TRBV2 . TRBJ2-2
TGTGCCAGCAGTTACTCGGGGCAGGGGGCTCTCACTGAAGCTTTCTTT CASSYSGQGALTEAFF TRBD1 TRBV6-6 . TRBJ1-1
TGTGCTAGTGCTGCGTTGTATAATTCACCCCTCCACTTT CASAALYNSPLHF . TRBV12-5 few TRBJ1-6
TGCGCCAGCAGCTTGGAGGGATCCTACGAGCAGTACTTC CASSLEGSYEQYF . TRBV5-1 . TRBJ2-7
TGCGCCAGCAGCCAAGATGAGGGACAGGCCTATGGCTACACCTTC CASSQDEGQAYGYTF TRBD1 TRBV4-1 . TRBJ1-2
TGTGCCAGCAGCGTGCAGGACGGCAATTCACCCCTCCACTTT CASSVQDGNSPLHF . TRBV5-4 . TRBJ1-6
TGTGCCAGCTCACCGCCTCAGGGACGTACGAACACTGAAGCTTTCTTT CASSPPQGRTNTEAFF . TRBV18 . TRBJ1-1
TGTGCCAGCAGTGAGGAGGGAATGGGCGAGCAGTACTTC CASSEEGMGEQYF . TRBV6-6 few TRBJ2-7
TGTGCCAGCAGTGTATTGGGACTTAGGAATAGCAATCAGCCCCAGCATTTT CASSVLGLRNSNQPQHF . TRBV2 . TRBJ1-5
TGTGCCTGGATCGATTCTAGCAATCAGCCCCAGCATTTT CAWIDSSNQPQHF . TRBV30 . TRBJ1-5
TGTGCCAGCAGCCGCCGGACTAGCGGGGGTGGGTCGGAGACCCAGTACTTC CASSRRTSGGGSETQYF TRBD2 TRBV7-2 . TRBJ2-5
TGTGCCAGCAGTGGTGAAGGGGTCAATCAGCCCCAGCATTTT CASSGEGVNQPQHF . TRBV6-1 . TRBJ1-5
TGTGCCAGCAGCTTAGAAGCGACTAGACTTCCTAATGAGCAGTTCTTC CASSLEATRLPNEQFF . TRBV7-2 . TRBJ2-1
TGCGCCAGCAGCTTGGACGGGGATGCCTACGAGCAGTACTTC CASSLDGDAYEQYF . TRBV5-1 . TRBJ2-7
TGTGCCAGCAGGGAGACTAGCGGGAGTGGCTATGAGCAGTTCTTC CASRETSGSGYEQFF TRBD2 TRBV2 few TRBJ2-1
TGCGCCAGCAGCTTGGAAGGGTCCACTGAAGCTTTCTTT CASSLEGSTEAFF . TRBV5-1 . TRBJ1-1
TGTGCCAGCAGCTGGGACCGAGCGGGCTATGGCTACACCTTC CASSWDRAGYGYTF . TRBV5-6 few TRBJ1-2
TGTGCCAGCAGTTCTGGACAGGGACTCACTGAAGCTTTCTTT CASSSGQGLTEAFF TRBD1 TRBV6-5 once TRBJ1-1
TGTGCCAGCAGCAACGCCGCCTCTAGAGCCGAGCAGTACTTC CASSNAASRAEQYF . TRBV7-2 . TRBJ2-7
TGTGCCAGCAGCGGCCGAAGGGGGGAGAACACTGAAGCTTTCTTT CASSGRRGENTEAFF . TRBV11-2 . TRBJ1-1
TGCGCCAGCAGCCAGTCAGGGTACGCAAACACCGGGGAGCTGTTTTTT CASSQSGYANTGELFF . TRBV5-1 . TRBJ2-2
TGTGCCAGCAGCTTAGTCGGGGGAGCAGATACGCAGTATTTT CASSLVGGADTQYF . TRBV7-8 . TRBJ2-3
TGCGCCAGCAGCCCGATCCCCTTGACAGGTAAAAACACTGAAGCTTTCTTT CASSPIPLTGKNTEAFF . TRBV5-1 few TRBJ1-1
TGTGCCAGCAGCTCCCCGTTCTTAGCGGGGGCCCTCCAAGAGACCCAGTACTTC CASSSPFLAGALQETQYF TRBD2 TRBV13 . TRBJ2-5
TGTGCCAGCAGCTTAGTCGATCCCTGGAACACCGGGGAGCTGTTTTTT CASSLVDPWNTGELFF . TRBV7-2 few TRBJ2-2
TGTGCCAGCTCAACCGGCAACACCGGGGAGCTGTTTTTT CASSTGNTGELFF . TRBV18 . TRBJ2-2
TGTGCCTGGAGTGTAAAAGGGGGCGCAACTGAAGCTTTCTTT CAWSVKGGATEAFF TRBD1 TRBV30 . TRBJ1-1
TGTGCCAGCAGCGTAGGGCGGGAGGGCCTAGGTGAGCAGTTCTTC CASSVGREGLGEQFF TRBD2 TRBV9 . TRBJ2-1
TGCGCCAGCAGCCCGCAAAGGACTAGTAACGGGGAGCTGTTTTTT CASSPQRTSNGELFF TRBD2 TRBV5-1 . TRBJ2-2
TGCGCCAGCAGTGTAGGGCGGGAGGCCAATGAGCAGTTCTTC CASSVGREANEQFF TRBD2 TRBV10-1 . TRBJ2-1
TGTGCCAGCTCACCACCTTCATTGGGGTGGAAACTGTTTTTT CASSPPSLGWKLFF . TRBV18 . TRBJ1-4